A single sample gave rise to the 17 T cell receptor beta chains below, sequenced in a study of T-cell reconstitution after alpha-beta-depleted transplantation in children. Preparing the TCRbeta library involved the use of unique molecular identifiers. In TCRdb, the PCR reads were re-called with MiXCR into one record per CDR3 protein. In the table there are about 500,000 distinct CDR3 sequences, over 10% of which are singletons. The sample was PBMCs, mostly from graft donor cells, taken 180 days after TCRalphabeta/CD19-depleted stem cell transplant. Every receptor here comes from a female patient aged 2-9 years who had a stem cell transplant for aplastic anemia, so the T cells may come from the graft donor.

This clonotype was counted many times. This rearrangement joins TRBV27 to TRBJ2-7; D may match TRBD1 or TRBD2 (5 bases each). V lost 3 bases, J lost 0 bases, and 12 bases lay in between. The CDR3 spans 15 residues. CDR1 is MNHEY, CDR2 SMNVEV, per germline (reference sequence). This CDR3 is CASSFWGGHSYEQYF. In DNA form, the CDR3 reads TGTGCCAGCAGTTTCTGGGGCGGGCACTCCTACGAGCAGTACTTC.

The genes are TRBV20-1 and TRBJ2-1; 12 bases fit TRBD2. In germline, CDR1 is DFQATT, CDR2 SNEGSKA (reference sequence). Losses at the gene ends were 0 bases for V and 2 bases for J; bases not matched to a gene: 8. The CDR3 is 18 amino acids. This CDR3 is CSARDRLAGGPTYNEQFF. CDR3 coding DNA: TGCAGTGCTAGAGATCGCCTAGCGGGAGGGCCAACCTACAATGAGCAGTTCTTC.

There are a few counts of this clonotype. The chain joins TRBV5-1 to TRBJ1-5; no reliable D call. This CDR3 comprises 14 residues. Trimming pared 3 bases from V and 7 bases from J, leaving 14 bases between. CDR1 is SGHRS, CDR2 YFSETQ, per germline. The CDR3 sequence: CASSSNLGGQPQHF. CDR3 sequence (DNA): TGCGCCAGCAGCTCCAACCTAGGCGGGCAGCCCCAGCATTTT.

The table lists this clonotype with a few counts. This sequence joins TRBV15 and TRBJ2-3; a possible D gene is TRBD2 (6 bases). CDR3 length equals 15 residues. The V gene lost 1 base and the J gene lost 1 base, with 9 bases spanning the gap. Germline CDR1 LNHNV, CDR2 YYDKDF (reference sequence). The CDR3 bases are TGTGCCACCAGCAGAGGGTTAGCGGGCACAGATACGCAGTATTTT. As protein: CATSRGLAGTDTQYF. Using reference TRBV15 and TRBJ2-3 for the parts outside the CDR3, the full variable domain is DAMVIQNPRYQVTQFGKPVTLSCSQTLNHNVMYWYQQKSSQAPKLLFHYYDKDFNNEADTPDNFQSRRPNTSFCFLDIRSPGLGDTAMYLCATSRGLAGTDTQYFGPGTRLTVL.

This clonotype was found many times. The genes are TRBV3-1 and TRBJ2-7; tentative D call: TRBD2 (6 bases). Germline lookup yields CDR1 LGHDT and CDR2 YNNKEL (reference sequence). The CDR3 has 13 residues. Between the trimmed V and J ends, which lost 4 bases and 0 bases, there was a span of 7 bases. CDR3 bases: TGTGCCAGCAGCCTGGAGGGCTCCTACGAGCAGTACTTC. Encoded protein: CASSLEGSYEQYF.

This chain uses TRBV7-2 with TRBJ1-4; the match to TRBD1 covers 8 bases. The CDR3 length is 15 residues. The germline gives CDR1 SGHTA, CDR2 FQGNSA. J gave up 4 bases and V 5 bases, and 6 bases lay outside the gene matches. The CDR3 nucleotides are TGTGCCAGCAGCGCGGGACAGGTCCTTAATGAAAAACTGTTTTTT. It yields the protein CASSAGQVLNEKLFF. The variable domain in full, with the rest retrieved from reference TRBV7-2 and TRBJ1-4, is GAGVSQSPSNKVTEKGKDVELRCDPISGHTALYWYRQSLGQGLEFLIYFQGNSAPDKSGLPSDRFSAERTGGSVSTLTIQRTQQEDSAVYLCASSAGQVLNEKLFFGSGTQLSVL.

The V and J genes are TRBV12-3 or TRBV12-4 and TRBJ2-2, with 7 nucleotides matching TRBD1. Trimming cost V 5 bases and J 0 bases; bases outside gene matches: 6. The CDR3 has 16 residues. The CDR3 sequence is CASSKQGSANTGELFF. DNA for the CDR3: TGTGCCAGCAGTAAACAGGGGAGCGCGAACACCGGGGAGCTGTTTTTT.

This clonotype came up a few times. The chain employs TRBV12-5 and TRBJ2-1; 10 positions match TRBD1. The CDR3 contains 16 residues. Germline V lookup: CDR1 LGHNT, CDR2 FRNRAP. V lost 9 bases, J lost 8 bases, and 16 bases stayed unmatched. CDR3 loop: CASQKGGTGENDEQFF. In DNA, the CDR3 is TGTGCTAGCCAAAAAGGAGGGACAGGGGAGAACGATGAGCAGTTCTTC.

This clonotype was counted between two and nine times. The chain recombines TRBV4-2 with TRBJ2-7, with unresolved D. Deletions cut 0 bases from V and 2 bases from J, with 11 bases between. The CDR3 has 15 amino acids. Germline CDR1 reads LGHNA; CDR2 reads YNFKEQ. CDR3 residues: CASSQDETAAYEQYF. Here the CDR3 DNA reads TGTGCCAGCAGCCAAGATGAGACTGCCGCCTACGAGCAGTACTTC.

Only a few counts were recorded for this clonotype. The V call is TRBV7-9, the J call TRBJ1-5; no clear D gene. The CDR3 is 15 amino acids. Trimming cost V 1 base and J 9 bases, with 16 bases left between them. Germline V lookup: CDR1 SEHNR, CDR2 FQNEAQ (reference sequence). CDR3 nucleotides: TGTGCCAGCAGCTTAGGGGAGTGGGAGTTGTCGCCCCAGCATTTT. It yields the protein CASSLGEWELSPQHF.

V gene TRBV11-3 combines with J gene TRBJ2-7; 10 positions match TRBD1. There are 12 residues in the CDR3. Per the germline V gene, CDR1 is SGHNT and CDR2 is YENEEA. Trimming at V came to 5 bases and at J to 6 bases, leaving 1 base not matched to a gene. The CDR3 loop reads CASSRTGGEQYV. The CDR3 DNA is TGTGCCAGCAGCAGGACAGGGGGCGAGCAGTACGTC.

This clonotype has more than one count but fewer than ten. The chain carries TRBV10-3 and TRBJ2-7; no clear D. V lost 3 bases to trimming and J lost 3 bases, with 9 bases between them. This CDR3 contains 13 residues. Per the germline V gene, CDR1 is ENHRY and CDR2 is SYGVKD. The CDR3 DNA follows: TGTGCCATCAGTGACACGGCCAGCTACGAGCAGTACGTC. Translated: CAISDTASYEQYV.

This clonotype was observed a few times. The rearrangement uses TRBV7-2 and TRBJ2-7; D possibly corresponds to TRBD2 (6 bases). Germline V gene sequence: CDR1 SGHTA, CDR2 FQGNSA. The length of the CDR3 is 14 residues. Trimming removed 0 bases from V and 3 bases from J, with 9 bases in between. The CDR3 here is CASSLAPGVYEQYV. The CDR3 region has the DNA TGTGCCAGCAGCTTAGCGCCGGGGGTCTACGAGCAGTACGTC.

This clonotype was observed a handful of times. The V call is TRBV7-3, the J call TRBJ2-1; no clear D. Deletions cut 5 bases from V and 3 bases from J, with 14 bases between. This CDR3 is 15 amino acids long. Per germline, CDR1 SGHTA and CDR2 FQGTGA. The CDR3 DNA reads TGTGCCAGCAGCCTGAGCCCGGCCGGCTACAATGAGCAGTTCTTC. This encodes CASSLSPAGYNEQFF.

This clonotype was seen more than once but under ten times. The CDR3 sequence is CASTSDGGRNQPQHF. CDR3 bases: TGTGCCAGCACCTCAGATGGGGGTCGGAATCAGCCCCAGCATTTT. This chain links TRBV7-2 with TRBJ1-5; a possible D gene is TRBD1 (5 bases). This CDR3 has 15 amino acids. CDR1 and CDR2 from the germline V gene are SGHTA and FQGNSA. The ends were cut back, 7 bases at V and 4 bases at J, with 17 bases in the middle.

The chain employs TRBV5-1 and TRBJ1-2; tentatively, D is TRBD1 (5 bases). The CDR3 is made up of 13 amino acids. Germline values: CDR1 SGHRS, CDR2 YFSETQ. V was cut by 5 bases and J by 4 bases, with 12 bases left in between. CDR3 protein: CASREQGIYGYTF. As DNA, the CDR3 is TGCGCCAGCAGGGAGCAGGGAATCTATGGCTACACCTTC.

The V call is TRBV24-1, the J call TRBJ2-3; TRBD2 agrees at 8 bases. This CDR3 contains 15 residues. Germline CDR1 and CDR2: KGHDR and SFDVKD. With 3 bases clipped from V and 10 bases from J, the junction kept 11 bases outside the gene matches. DNA for the CDR3: TGTGCCACCAGTGATCAGACGGGAGGGCTCTACGCGCAGTATTTT. It specifies CATSDQTGGLYAQYF.